This paragraph covers one T cell receptor beta chain sequence. Its antigen specificity is not known. Per-nucleotide qualities are absent, and no much larger clonotype sits a single base away. Including cysteine and phenylalanine, the CDR3 has 20 amino acids. The DNA shown is the 60-base CDR3, in frame from base 1. From V the trimming removes 2 bases and from J it removes 5 bases, while the gene matches leave 19 bases of the junction unaccounted for. The germline V gene yields MNHNS for CDR1 and SASEGT for CDR2. These data come from a study of CD8 T cells in ankylosing spondylitis (dated by TCRdb to about 2017). Background on the whole study: The study set out to find disease-linked TCR variants by profiling T cell receptor beta repertoires in ankylosing spondylitis patients and healthy donors. In total, the full study cohort was made up of roughly 110 healthy donors and some 26 ankylosing spondylitis patients. Peripheral blood was sampled, and synovial fluid was also collected from ankylosing spondylitis patients.

Sequencing instrument: Illumina HiSeq 2500. Quantitative 5'-RACE with molecular barcodes was the method used to prepare the TCR beta libraries. Concerning the study's data processing: A new computational method based on a probabilistic model of VDJ rearrangement was used to identify disease-linked TCR variants. Clones were called with MiXCR by TCRdb after fastp trimmed the public reads at Q25, and only in-frame beta chains were retained. Rows merge per CDR3 protein into single entries with the most common DNA and genes. The V and J calls reflect TCRdb's pipeline rather than the authors' work. The sample has around 340,000 distinct CDR3 sequences on record, around 15% of them singletons. The ten largest clones represent approximately 1% of the sample. Overall study outcomes, separate from this receptor: Some TCR beta motif variants had previously been reported in synovial fluid and blood of reactive arthritis patients, which suggested common disease-initiation mechanisms. The disease-linked clones were reported to be significantly enriched in matched synovial fluid samples from ankylosing spondylitis patients. Blood from ankylosing spondylitis patients appeared to be characterized by a TCR beta motif composed of under 10 highly homologous amino acid variants. The disease-linked clones showed a CD8+ phenotype and occurred at relatively low frequencies in peripheral blood.

The sequence was obtained from a male donor with ankylosing spondylitis or in good health (not recorded which). The chain couples TRBV6-1 to TRBJ2-3; TRBD2 matches 10 bases in the middle. Source material: blood, either unsorted or a sorted T cell fraction (not recorded which). The DNA sequence is TGTGCCAGCAGTGAACTTGTACTAGCGGGAAATCTGCCCGGGGAAGATACGCAGTATTTT. This gives the protein CASSELVLAGNLPGEDTQYF.